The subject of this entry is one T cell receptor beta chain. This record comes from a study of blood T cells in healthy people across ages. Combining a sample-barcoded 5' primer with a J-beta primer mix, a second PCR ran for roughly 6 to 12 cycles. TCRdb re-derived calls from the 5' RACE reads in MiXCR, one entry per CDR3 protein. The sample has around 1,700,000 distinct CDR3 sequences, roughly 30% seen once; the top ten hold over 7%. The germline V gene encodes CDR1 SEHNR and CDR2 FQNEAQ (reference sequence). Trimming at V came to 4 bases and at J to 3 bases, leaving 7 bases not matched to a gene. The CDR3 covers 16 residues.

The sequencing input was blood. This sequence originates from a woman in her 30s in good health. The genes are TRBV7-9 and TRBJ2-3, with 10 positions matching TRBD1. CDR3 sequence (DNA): TGTGCCAGCAGCTCGGCCCCGGGACAGGGGACAGATACGCAGTATTTT. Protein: CASSSAPGQGTDTQYF.